The clone carrying this T cell receptor (beta chain) was counted once. The data belong to a study of blood T cell repertoires in COVID-19. Across the whole study: Samples taken during acute and convalescent COVID-19 were collected in the United States, Italy and Spain.

Germline CDR1 MDHEN, CDR2 SYDVKM. This CDR3 contains 14 residues. V shed 3 bases and J shed 2 bases, with 10 bases lying between them. TCRdb keeps only in-frame clones here, not all; method: immunoSEQ multiplex PCR. This sample has 450,000 or so clones, with 80% to 95% found just once. Clinical histories supplied by participants themselves formed the basis of cohort assignment. Recovered status in Cohort 3 required two negative PCRs, clearance, or symptom resolution. This receptor was obtained from a man aged 18 to 35 who had recovered from COVID-19. V usage is TRBV28 and J usage is TRBJ2-5; D might be TRBD2 (5 bases). Sequenced material: PBMCs or T cells enriched from blood (not recorded which). CDR3: CASSFPREQETQYF. In DNA, the CDR3 is TGTGCCAGCAGTTTCCCCCGGGAACAAGAGACCCAGTACTTC.